This TCR beta chain was profiled in a study of blood T cell repertoires in COVID-19 (dated by TCRdb to the early 2020s). Concerning the study at large: Samples from collaborators originated in the United States, Italy and Spain and spanned both the acute and convalescent phases of COVID-19. The prospective study material was composed of cDNA or gDNA derived from T cells, B-cell-depleted T cells, or PBMCs. Deeply sampled blood TCRbeta repertoires from subjects exposed to, actively infected with, or recovered from COVID-19 were included in the dataset. The repertoires were released in a freely available public database meant as a resource for research on the immune response to SARS-CoV-2. Samples were obtained from the ongoing ImmuneRACE study (first 160 participants) and from 1,254 subjects provided by 6 global collaborators. The sample metadata nearly always contained a de-identified subject ID, COVID-19 status, age in years and sex. Where available, HLA class I and class II types were taken from metadata supplied by the sample provider and were not determined by assay-based typing. Study-wide conclusions, independent of this receptor: The quantity of clinical and demographic metadata differed by source and by participant and was supplied without curation.

The immunoSEQ Assay, a bias-controlled multiplex PCR, was used to amplify TCRbeta CDR3 regions from genomic DNA. In the source study's methods: Nucleated cell counts per sample were estimated from amplification of reference gene primers within the assay. Sequence reads were collapsed and filtered to measure the absolute abundance of every unique TCRbeta CDR3 rearrangement. For each sample, productive Simpson clonality was calculated as the square root of Simpson's diversity index over productive rearrangements. Sourced from immuneACCESS, this table was stored by TCRdb with only in-frame sequences that have V and J called. A share of the clones is absent; for the studies checked, an unresolved V gene accounts for under half, and the remainder has no known explanation. V, J and clone size are taken as reported in that table, and D and trimming were inferred from the DNA itself. The sample has over 150,000 clones on record, about four fifths of them singletons. The biggest ten clones account for 13% to 15% of the sample.

To note about this clone: It has no known antigen specificity. Nothing much larger sits one base from this clone, and base qualities are not available.

Each collaborating institution followed its own protocols to collect whole blood in K2EDTA tubes. Collaborator samples were shipped for TCRbeta analysis as frozen whole blood, isolated PBMCs, or DNA extracted from either sample type. Inclusive of the bounding cysteine and phenylalanine, the CDR3 is 15 residues long. Of the read, only the CDR3 DNA is kept; its 45 bases are in frame from base 1. Trimming costs V 2 bases and J 7 bases, and their ends lie 12 bases apart. Based on the germline V gene, the CDR1 and CDR2 sequences are ENHRY and SYGVKD. In this chain, TRBV10-3 is recombined with TRBJ1-6; a tentative D match to TRBD1 spans 6 bases. The sequenced sample was peripheral blood. This TCR came from a man younger than 35 with active or convalescent COVID-19. The DNA sequence is TGTGCCATCAGTGAGCGCGGCAGGGGAAATTCACCCCTCCACTTT. Its translation reads: CAISERGRGNSPLHF.